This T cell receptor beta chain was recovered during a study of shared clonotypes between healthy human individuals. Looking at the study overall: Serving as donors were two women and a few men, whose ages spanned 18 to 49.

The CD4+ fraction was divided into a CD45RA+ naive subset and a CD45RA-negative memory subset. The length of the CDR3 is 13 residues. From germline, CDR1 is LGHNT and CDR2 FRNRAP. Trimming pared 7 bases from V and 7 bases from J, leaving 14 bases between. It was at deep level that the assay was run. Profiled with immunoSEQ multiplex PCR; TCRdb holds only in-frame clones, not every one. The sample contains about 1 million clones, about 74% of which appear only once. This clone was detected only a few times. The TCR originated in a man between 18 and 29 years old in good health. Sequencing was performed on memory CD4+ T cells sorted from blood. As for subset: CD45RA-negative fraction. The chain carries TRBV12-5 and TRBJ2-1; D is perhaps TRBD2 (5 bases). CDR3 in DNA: TGTGCTAGTGAGGCGGGTATTAGGAATGAGCAGTTCTTC. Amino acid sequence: CASEAGIRNEQFF.